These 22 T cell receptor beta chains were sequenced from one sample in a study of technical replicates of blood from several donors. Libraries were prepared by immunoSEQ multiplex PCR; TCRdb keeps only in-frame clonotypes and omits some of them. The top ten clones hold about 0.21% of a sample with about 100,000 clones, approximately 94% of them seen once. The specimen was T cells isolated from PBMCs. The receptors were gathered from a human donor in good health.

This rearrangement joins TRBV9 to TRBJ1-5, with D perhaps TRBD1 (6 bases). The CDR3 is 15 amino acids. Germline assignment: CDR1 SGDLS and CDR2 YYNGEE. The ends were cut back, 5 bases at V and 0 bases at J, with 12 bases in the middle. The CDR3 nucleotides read TGTGCCAGCAGTCACTCGGACAGTAGCAATCAGCCCCAGCATTTT. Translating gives CASSHSDSSNQPQHF.

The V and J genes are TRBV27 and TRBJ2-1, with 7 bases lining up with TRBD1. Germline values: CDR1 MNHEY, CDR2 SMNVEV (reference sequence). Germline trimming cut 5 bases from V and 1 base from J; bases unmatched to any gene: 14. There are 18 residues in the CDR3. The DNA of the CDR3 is TGTGCCAGCAGTGAGGGGACAGCCAGGCCTAGGTCCTACAATGAGCAGTTCTTC. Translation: CASSEGTARPRSYNEQFF.

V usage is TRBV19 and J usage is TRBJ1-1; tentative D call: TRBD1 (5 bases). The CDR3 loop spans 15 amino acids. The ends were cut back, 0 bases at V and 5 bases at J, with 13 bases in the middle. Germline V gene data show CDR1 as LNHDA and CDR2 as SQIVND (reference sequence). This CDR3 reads CASSIDGGSGTEAFF. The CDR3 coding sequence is TGTGCCAGTAGTATAGATGGGGGGTCTGGTACTGAAGCTTTCTTT.

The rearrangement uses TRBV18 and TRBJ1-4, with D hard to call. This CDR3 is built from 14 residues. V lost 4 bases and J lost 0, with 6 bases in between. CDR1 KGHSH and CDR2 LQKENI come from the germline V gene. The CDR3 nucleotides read TGTGCCAGCTCACGGGCAGCAACTAATGAAAAACTGTTTTTT. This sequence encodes CASSRAATNEKLFF.

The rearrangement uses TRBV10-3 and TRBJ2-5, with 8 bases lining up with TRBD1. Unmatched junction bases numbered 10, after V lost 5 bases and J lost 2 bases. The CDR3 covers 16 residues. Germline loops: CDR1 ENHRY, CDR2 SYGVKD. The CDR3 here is CAISRTGYERQETQYF. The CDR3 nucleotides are TGTGCCATCAGTAGGACAGGGTACGAAAGACAAGAGACCCAGTACTTC.

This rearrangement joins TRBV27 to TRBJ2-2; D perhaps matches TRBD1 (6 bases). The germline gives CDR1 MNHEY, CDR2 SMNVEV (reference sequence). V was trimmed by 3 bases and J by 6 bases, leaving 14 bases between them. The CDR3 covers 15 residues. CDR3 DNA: TGTGCCAGCAGTTTCTTGGGCAACAGGGCCGGGGAGCTGTTTTTT. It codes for CASSFLGNRAGELFF.

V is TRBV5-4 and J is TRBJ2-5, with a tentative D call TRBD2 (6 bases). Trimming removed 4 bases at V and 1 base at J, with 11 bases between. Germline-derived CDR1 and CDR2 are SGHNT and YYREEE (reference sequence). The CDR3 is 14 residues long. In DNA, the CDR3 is TGTGCCAGCAGCCTGCCTAGCGCCCAAGAGACCCAGTACTTC. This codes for CASSLPSAQETQYF.

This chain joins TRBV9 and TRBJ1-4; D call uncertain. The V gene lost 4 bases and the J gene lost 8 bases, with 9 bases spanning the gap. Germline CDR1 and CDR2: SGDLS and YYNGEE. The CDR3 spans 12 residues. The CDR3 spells CASSLHGEKLFF. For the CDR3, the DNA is TGTGCCAGCAGCTTACATGGCGAAAAACTGTTTTTT.

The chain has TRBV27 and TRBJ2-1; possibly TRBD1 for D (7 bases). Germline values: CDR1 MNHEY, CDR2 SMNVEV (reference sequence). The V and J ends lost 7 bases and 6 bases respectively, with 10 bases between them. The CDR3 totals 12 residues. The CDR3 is CASTQGGNEQFF. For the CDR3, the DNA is TGTGCCAGCACTCAGGGGGGCAATGAGCAGTTCTTC.

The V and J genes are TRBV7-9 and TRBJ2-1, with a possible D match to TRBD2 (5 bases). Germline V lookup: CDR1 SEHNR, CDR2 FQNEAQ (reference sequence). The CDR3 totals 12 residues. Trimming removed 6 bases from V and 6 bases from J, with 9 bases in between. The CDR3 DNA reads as TGTGCCAGCAGTCGAGGGTCCAATGAGCAGTTCTTC. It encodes CASSRGSNEQFF. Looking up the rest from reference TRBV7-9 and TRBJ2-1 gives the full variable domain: DTGVSQNPRHKITKRGQNVTFRCDPISEHNRLYWYRQTLGQGPEFLTYFQNEAQLEKSRLLSDRFSAERPKGSFSTLEIQRTEQGDSAMYLCASSRGSNEQFFGPGTRLTVL.

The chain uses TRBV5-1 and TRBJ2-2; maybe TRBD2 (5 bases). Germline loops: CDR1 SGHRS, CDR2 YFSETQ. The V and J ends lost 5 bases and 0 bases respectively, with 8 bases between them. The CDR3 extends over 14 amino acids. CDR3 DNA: TGCGCCAGCAGGACTACTCCGAACACCGGGGAGCTGTTTTTT. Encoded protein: CASRTTPNTGELFF. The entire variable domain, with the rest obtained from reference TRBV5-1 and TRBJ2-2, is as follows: KAGVTQTPRYLIKTRGQQVTLSCSPISGHRSVSWYQQTPGQGLQFLFEYFSETQRNKGNFPGRFSGRQFSNSRSEMNVSTLELGDSALYLCASRTTPNTGELFFGEGSRLTVL.

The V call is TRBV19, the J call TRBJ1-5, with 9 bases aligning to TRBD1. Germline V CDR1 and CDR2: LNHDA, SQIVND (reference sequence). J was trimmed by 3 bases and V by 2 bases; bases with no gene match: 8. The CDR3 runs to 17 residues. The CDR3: CASSITGGAMDNQPQHF. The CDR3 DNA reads TGTGCCAGTAGTATAACAGGGGGCGCGATGGACAATCAGCCCCAGCATTTT.

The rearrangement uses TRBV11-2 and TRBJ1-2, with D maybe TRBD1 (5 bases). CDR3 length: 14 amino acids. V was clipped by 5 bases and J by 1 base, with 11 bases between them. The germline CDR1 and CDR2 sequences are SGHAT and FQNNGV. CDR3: CASSQTGGNYGYTF. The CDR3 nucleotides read TGTGCCAGCAGCCAAACGGGGGGTAACTATGGCTACACCTTC.

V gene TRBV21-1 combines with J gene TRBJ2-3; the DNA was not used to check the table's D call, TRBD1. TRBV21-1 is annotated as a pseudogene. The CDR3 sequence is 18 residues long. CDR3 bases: TGTGCCAGCAGCAAAATGAGCGGGGACAGGAGGAACACAGATACGCAGTATTTT. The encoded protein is CASSKMSGDRRNTDTQYF.

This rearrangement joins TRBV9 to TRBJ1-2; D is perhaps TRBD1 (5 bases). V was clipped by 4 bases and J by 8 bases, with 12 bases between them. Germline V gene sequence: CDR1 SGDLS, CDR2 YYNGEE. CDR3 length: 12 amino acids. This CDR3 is CASSSRVSGYTF. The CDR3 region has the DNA TGTGCCAGCAGCTCCAGGGTATCCGGCTACACCTTC.

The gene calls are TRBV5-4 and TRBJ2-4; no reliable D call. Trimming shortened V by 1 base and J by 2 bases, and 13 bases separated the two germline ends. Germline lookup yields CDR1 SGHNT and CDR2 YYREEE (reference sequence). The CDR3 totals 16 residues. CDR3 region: CASSLRPGRSKNIQYF. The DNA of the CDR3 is TGTGCCAGCAGCTTGAGGCCAGGAAGATCCAAAAACATTCAGTACTTC.

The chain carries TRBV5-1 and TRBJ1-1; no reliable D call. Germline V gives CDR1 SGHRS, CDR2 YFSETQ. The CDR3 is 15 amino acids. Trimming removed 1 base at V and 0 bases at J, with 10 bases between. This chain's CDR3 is CASSLLSGLNTEAFF. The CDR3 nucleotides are TGCGCCAGCAGCTTGCTATCTGGGCTGAACACTGAAGCTTTCTTT.

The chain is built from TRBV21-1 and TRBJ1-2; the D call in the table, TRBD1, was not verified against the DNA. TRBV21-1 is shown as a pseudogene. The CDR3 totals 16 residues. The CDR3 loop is CASSKESKAGSYGYTF. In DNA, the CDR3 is TGTGCCAGCAGCAAAGAAAGTAAGGCAGGGTCCTATGGCTACACCTTC.

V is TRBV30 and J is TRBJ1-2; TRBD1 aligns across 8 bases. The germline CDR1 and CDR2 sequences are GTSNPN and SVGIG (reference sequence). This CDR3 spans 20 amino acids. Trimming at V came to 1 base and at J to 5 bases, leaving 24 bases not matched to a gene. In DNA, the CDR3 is TGTGCCTGGAGTGGTGAGACAGGGGTAGAGGAAACCGAAACCTATTATGGCTACACCTTC. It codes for CAWSGETGVEETETYYGYTF.

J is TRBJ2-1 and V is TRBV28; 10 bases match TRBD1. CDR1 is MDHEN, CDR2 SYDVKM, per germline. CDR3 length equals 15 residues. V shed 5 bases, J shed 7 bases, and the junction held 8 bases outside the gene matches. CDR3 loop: CASSPTGQGRNEQFF. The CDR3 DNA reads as TGTGCCAGCAGTCCTACGGGACAGGGGAGGAATGAGCAGTTCTTC.

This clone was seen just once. CDR3 nucleotides: TGTGCCAGCAGCCCCCCTAGCGCAGAGACCCAGTACTTC. This encodes CASSPPSAETQYF. This rearrangement joins TRBV7-2 to TRBJ2-5; D is perhaps TRBD2 (6 bases). The ends were cut back, 5 bases at V and 4 bases at J, with 11 bases in the middle. The CDR3 runs to 13 residues. Per the germline V gene, CDR1 is SGHTA and CDR2 is FQGNSA.

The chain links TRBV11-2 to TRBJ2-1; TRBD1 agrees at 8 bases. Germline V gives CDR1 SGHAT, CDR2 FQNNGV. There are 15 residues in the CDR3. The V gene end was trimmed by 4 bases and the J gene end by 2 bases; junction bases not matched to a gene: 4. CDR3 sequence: CASSSRTGTYNEQFF. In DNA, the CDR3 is TGTGCCAGCAGCTCCCGGACAGGGACCTACAATGAGCAGTTCTTC.